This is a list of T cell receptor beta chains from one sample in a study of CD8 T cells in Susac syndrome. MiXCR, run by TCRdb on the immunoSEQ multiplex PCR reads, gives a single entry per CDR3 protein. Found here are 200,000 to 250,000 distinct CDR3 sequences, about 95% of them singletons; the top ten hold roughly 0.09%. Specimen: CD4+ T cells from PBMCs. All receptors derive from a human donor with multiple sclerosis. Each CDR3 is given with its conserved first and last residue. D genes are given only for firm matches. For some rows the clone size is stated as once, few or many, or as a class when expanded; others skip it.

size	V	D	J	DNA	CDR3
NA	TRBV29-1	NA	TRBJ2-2	TGCAGCGTTGAAAAGTACACCGGGGAGCTGTTTTTT	CSVEKYTGELFF
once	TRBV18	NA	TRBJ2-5	TGTGCCAGCTCACCTAGCAAAGAGACCCAGTACTTC	CASSPSKETQYF
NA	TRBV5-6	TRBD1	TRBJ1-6	TGTGCCAGCAGCTATGGCGACAGGGGTAATTCACCCCTCCACTTT	CASSYGDRGNSPLHF
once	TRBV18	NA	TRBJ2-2	TGTGCCAGCTCAGCGGGGGCCCACACCGGGGAGCTGTTTTTT	CASSAGAHTGELFF
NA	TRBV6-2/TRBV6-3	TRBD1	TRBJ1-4	TGTGCCAGCAGCAACAGGGGTAGTCGAACTAATGAAAAACTGTTTTTT	CASSNRGSRTNEKLFF
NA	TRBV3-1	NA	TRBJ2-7	TGTGCCAGCAGCCTCAAAGGAGGCTACGAGCAGTACTTC	CASSLKGGYEQYF
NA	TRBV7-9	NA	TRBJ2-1	TGTGCCAGCAGCTTAGACTTGGGCTCCTACAATGAGCAGTTCTTC	CASSLDLGSYNEQFF
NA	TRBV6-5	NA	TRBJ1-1	TGTGCCAGCAGTTACCGGGGGGGAGGTGAAGCTTTCTTT	CASSYRGGGEAFF
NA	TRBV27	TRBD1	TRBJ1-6	TGTGCCAGCAGTTTACAGGGGGCCGGTTCACCCCTCCACTTT	CASSLQGAGSPLHF
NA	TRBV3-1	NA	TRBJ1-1	TGTGCCAGCAGCCAAGAAGCAGGGCGCCCTGAAGCTTTCTTT	CASSQEAGRPEAFF
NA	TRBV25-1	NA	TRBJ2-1	TGTGCCAGCAGTGCCGAAGGTAGGGGGGACAATGAGCAGTTCTTC	CASSAEGRGDNEQFF
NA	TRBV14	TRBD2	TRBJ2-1	TGTGCCAGCAGCCATCCGACTAGCGGGTTTTACAATGAGCAGTTCTTC	CASSHPTSGFYNEQFF
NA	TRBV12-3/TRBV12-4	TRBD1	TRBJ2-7	TGTGCCAGCAGTTTAGGTGGACAGGGCTTCTCCTACGAGCAGTACTTC	CASSLGGQGFSYEQYF
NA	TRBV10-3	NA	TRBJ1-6	TGTGCCATAACCCCGGGACACCGAGATTCACCCCTCCACTTT	CAITPGHRDSPLHF
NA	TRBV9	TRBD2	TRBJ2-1	TGTGCCAGCAGCGTAGCTACTAGCGGATACAATGAGCAGTTCTTC	CASSVATSGYNEQFF
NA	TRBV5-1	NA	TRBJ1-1	TGCGCCAGCAGGGACGTGGGGCCGAACACTGAAGCTTTCTTT	CASRDVGPNTEAFF
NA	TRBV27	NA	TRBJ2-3	TGTGCCAGCAGCCCCGCCTTCGCGGGCCCCTCATATTTT	CASSPAFAGPSYF
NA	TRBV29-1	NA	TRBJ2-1	TGCAGCGTTGAGGTCGTCTCCTACAATGAGCAGTTCTTC	CSVEVVSYNEQFF
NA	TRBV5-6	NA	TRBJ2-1	TGTGCCAGCAGCTTCGACTATAGCTCCTACACTGAGCAGTTCTTC	CASSFDYSSYTEQFF
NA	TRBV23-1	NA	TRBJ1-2	TGCGCCAGCAGTCCCCCGGGCAGTACCTATGGCTACACCTTC	CASSPPGSTYGYTF
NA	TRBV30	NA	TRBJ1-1	TGTGCCTGGAGTTCGCAGGGAGGCACTGAAGCTTTCTTT	CAWSSQGGTEAFF
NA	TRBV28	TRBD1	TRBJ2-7	TGTGCCAGCAGGGACAGGGGGCTCGGCGAGCAGTACTTC	CASRDRGLGEQYF
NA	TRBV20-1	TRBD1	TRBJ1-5	TGCAGTGCTGGACAGGGTAGCAATCAGCCCCAGCATTTT	CSAGQGSNQPQHF
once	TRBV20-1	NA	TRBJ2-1	TGCAGTGCAATCCCTCGGGTGAATGAGCAGTTCTTC	CSAIPRVNEQFF
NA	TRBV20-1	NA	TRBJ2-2	TGCAGTGCTCGACCCTTTAACACCGGGGAGCTGTTTTTT	CSARPFNTGELFF
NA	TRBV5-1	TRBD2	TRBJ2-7	TGCGCCAGCAGCTCCGGGACTATCCCCTACGAGCAGTACTTC	CASSSGTIPYEQYF
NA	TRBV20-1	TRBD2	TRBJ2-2	TGCAGTGCTAAACTAGCGGGGAACACCGGGGAGCTGTTTTTT	CSAKLAGNTGELFF
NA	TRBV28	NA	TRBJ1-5	TGTGCCATACAGGGTGGGAATCAGCCCCAGCATTTT	CAIQGGNQPQHF
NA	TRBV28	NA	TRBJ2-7	TGTGCCAGCACCGACGGGGCGGGACGGTACGAGCAGTACTTC	CASTDGAGRYEQYF
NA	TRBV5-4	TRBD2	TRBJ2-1	TGTGCCAGCAGCTTGACTAGCGGGAGGAGCTCCTACAATGAGCAGTTCTTC	CASSLTSGRSSYNEQFF
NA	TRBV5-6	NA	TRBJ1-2	TGTGCCAGCAGCTTGGCTCAGGGGCCGGGCTACACCTTC	CASSLAQGPGYTF
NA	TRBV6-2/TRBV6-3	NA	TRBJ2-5	TGTGCCAGCAGCTCAGGGTCGGAGACCCAGTACTTC	CASSSGSETQYF
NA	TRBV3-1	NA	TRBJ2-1	TGTGCCAGCAGCCAAGATCACGTCACCAATGAGCAGTTCTTC	CASSQDHVTNEQFF
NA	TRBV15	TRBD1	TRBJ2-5	TGTGCCACCAGCGACGGACAGGGGGTCCCAGAGACCCAGTACTTC	CATSDGQGVPETQYF
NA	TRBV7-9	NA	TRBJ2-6	TGTGCCAGCAGCGCACAGATCTCTGGGGCCAACGTCCTGACTTTC	CASSAQISGANVLTF
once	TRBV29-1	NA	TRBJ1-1	TGCAGCGTTGGGGCCGGTGTGGGGCTTCGCACTGAAGCTTTCTTT	CSVGAGVGLRTEAFF
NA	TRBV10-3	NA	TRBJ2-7	TGTGCCATCAGTGTGAATCACTACGAGCAGTACTTC	CAISVNHYEQYF
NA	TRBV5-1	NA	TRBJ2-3	TGCGCCAGCAGCCCCCAGGCTGATACGCAGTATTTT	CASSPQADTQYF
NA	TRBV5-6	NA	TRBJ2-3	TGTGCCAGCAGCTTGGGACAGAAGACGCAGTATTTT	CASSLGQKTQYF
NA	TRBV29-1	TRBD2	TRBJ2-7	TGCAGCGTCGTAGGACTAGCGTCGCGGGAGCAGTACTTC	CSVVGLASREQYF
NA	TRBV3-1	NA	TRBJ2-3	TGTGCCAGCAGCCCCGCTATCTCAGATACGCAGTATTTT	CASSPAISDTQYF
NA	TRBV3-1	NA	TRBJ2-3	TGTGCCAGCAGCCAATTGGGGGCTCGCACAGATACGCAGTATTTT	CASSQLGARTDTQYF
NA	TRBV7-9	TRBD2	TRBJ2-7	TGTGCCAGCAGCCAAGCGGGGGGCGGCGAGCAGTACTTC	CASSQAGGGEQYF
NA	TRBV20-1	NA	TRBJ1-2	TGCAGTGCCCAGCCGGGGGAGGGAGGCTACACCTTC	CSAQPGEGGYTF